This T cell receptor beta chain is from a study of Ad26.COV2.S vaccination and SARS-CoV-2 variants. Generated by immunoSEQ multiplex PCR, the TCRdb table keeps only in-frame clones and is missing some. This sample has 400,000 to 450,000 clones, with 90% found just once. Sample treatment: about 20 received Ad26.COV2.S at low or high dose, single or two shots; 5 received placebo; per-sample allocation not given. Collection of the samples took place on day 63 after the first injection of vaccine or placebo. The germline CDR1 and CDR2 sequences are SEHNR and FQNEAQ (reference sequence). The J segment lost 5 bases and the V segment lost 7 bases, leaving 11 bases of the junction unmatched. The CDR3 is 16 residues long.

This specimen was peripheral blood, taken in a trial of Ad26.COV2.S vaccine versus placebo. The receptor comes from a person aged 18 to 65 who received the Ad26.COV2.S COVID-19 vaccine or a placebo. This rearrangement joins TRBV7-9 to TRBJ2-5, with 12 positions matching TRBD1. The CDR3 sequence: CASIPGQGARAETQYF. The CDR3 DNA is TGTGCCAGCATCCCGGGACAGGGGGCTCGCGCGGAGACCCAGTACTTC.